Sequencing of this T cell receptor (beta chain) was carried out in a study of T cell responses to AZD1222 COVID-19 vaccine. Across the study: Second-dose schedules of about 4 or about 12 weeks were combined. The study's findings and limits: The span of vaccine-associated CD4 TCRs extended across spike, with dominance at 160-218 and 743-854. Increased Spike-specific TCR breadth and depth were observed after two AZD1222 doses.

Method: immunoSEQ multiplex PCR; TCRdb's copy keeps in-frame clones and lacks some. Here the sample spans tens of thousands of clones, around 90% being singletons. Germline V gives CDR1 LNHDA, CDR2 SQIVND (reference sequence). J lost 2 bases, V lost 6 bases, and 6 bases had no gene match. The CDR3 is 14 amino acids. This clone was counted a single time. Its antigen remains unidentified. This chain connects TRBV19 to TRBJ1-2; 7 bases are shared with TRBD1. The sequence was collected from an adult in good health. Sequences were derived from peripheral blood, sampled on day 0 of AZD1222 vaccination. The CDR3 sequence: CASSPRQGNYGYTF. The DNA for the CDR3 is TGTGCCAGTAGCCCCCGACAGGGAAACTATGGCTACACCTTC.